This entry is about one T cell receptor beta chain. These data originate in a study of blood T cell repertoires in COVID-19. Overall study context: COVID-19 samples, acute and convalescent, were from the United States, Italy and Spain.

While infection was still active, Seattle patients were enrolled and then followed longitudinally. With 6 bases removed from V and 3 bases from J, the gap between germline ends came to 5 bases. The germline CDR1 and CDR2 sequences are SNHLY and FYNNEI. This CDR3 has 11 residues. Here immunoSEQ multiplex PCR was the method, and the copy in TCRdb shows in-frame clones only, minus some. The sample holds around 310,000 clones, 90% seen once. V gene TRBV2 combines with J gene TRBJ1-1, with D uncertain. This sequence was found in a woman between 35 and 50 years old with COVID-19, enrolled during active disease. The sequenced sample was peripheral blood. The CDR3 region is CASSHYTEAFF. The CDR3 nucleotides read TGTGCCAGCAGCCACTACACTGAAGCTTTCTTT.